The 8 T cell receptor beta chains reported below all come from one sample, sequenced in a study of blood T cells in healthy people across ages. Through a sample-barcoded 5' primer and a J-beta primer mix, a second PCR was run for roughly 7 to 11 cycles. Each CDR3 protein gets one entry after TCRdb re-called the 5' RACE reads with MiXCR. The sample has hundreds of thousands of distinct CDR3 sequences, 40% to 45% seen once. Sequenced: blood. All receptors derive from a man aged 80 or over in good health.

The chain combines TRBV27 with TRBJ1-1, with TRBD1 matching over 9 bases. With V trimmed by 6 bases and J by 3 bases, 5 bases remained unmatched. This CDR3 comprises 14 residues. Germline V gives CDR1 MNHEY, CDR2 SMNVEV (reference sequence). CDR3 bases: TGTGCCAGCAGGTACAGGGGGCTTTACACTGAAGCTTTCTTT. This encodes CASRYRGLYTEAFF.

The chain couples TRBV12-3 or TRBV12-4 to TRBJ2-7; D is unclear. Trimming removed 3 bases at V and 0 bases at J, with 12 bases between. CDR3 size: 15 residues. CDR3 residues: CASSFQGGFSYEQYF. The CDR3 DNA is TGTGCCAGCAGTTTTCAAGGCGGATTCTCCTACGAGCAGTACTTC.

The rearrangement joins TRBV11-1 to TRBJ1-6, with D unclear. There are 13 residues in the CDR3. CDR1 and CDR2 (germline): SGHAT, FQDESV (reference sequence). Trimming cost V 2 bases and J 8 bases, with 7 bases left between them. CDR3 region: CASSLFRDSPLHF. CDR3 DNA: TGTGCCAGCAGCTTATTCCGGGATTCACCCCTCCACTTT. Full variable domain (outside the CDR3, taken from reference TRBV11-1 and TRBJ1-6): EAEVAQSPRYKITEKSQAVAFWCDPISGHATLYWYRQILGQGPELLVQFQDESVVDDSQLPKDRFSAERLKGVDSTLKIQPAELGDSAMYLCASSLFRDSPLHFGNGTRLTVT.

CDR3 protein: CSAGGRGYEQYF. The CDR3 nucleotides read TGCAGTGCTGGGGGACGGGGCTACGAGCAGTACTTC. This chain uses TRBV20-1 with TRBJ2-7; D may correspond to TRBD1 or TRBD2 (5 bases each). The germline V gene has CDR1 DFQATT and CDR2 SNEGSKA (reference sequence). The CDR3 has 12 amino acids. V gave up 5 bases and J gave up 3 bases, with 11 bases separating them.

A word on this clonotype: Since the CDR3 does not end with the conserved phenylalanine or tryptophan, this likely comes from a read error. The chain employs TRBV10-3 and TRBJ2-7, with a possible D match to TRBD2 (5 bases). From germline, CDR1 is ENHRY and CDR2 SYGVKD. CDR3 length equals 14 residues. CDR3 residues: CAISGTGSSDEQYL. DNA for the CDR3: TGTGCCATCAGTGGGACTGGGAGCTCCGACGAGCAGTACCTC.

This clonotype was detected only a few times. The chain has TRBV6-1 and TRBJ1-2; TRBD1 matches at 11 bases. Germline CDR1 MNHNS, CDR2 SASEGT. The CDR3 spans 17 residues. V shed 9 bases and J 4 bases; nucleotides not matched to a gene: 16. In DNA, the CDR3 is TGTGCCAGTCGATTATCATACCGGGACAGGGGGGCCTATGGCTACACCTTC. This encodes CASRLSYRDRGAYGYTF.

This clonotype has only a few counts. V is TRBV7-9 and J is TRBJ2-1, with D maybe TRBD1 (5 bases). The V end was cut by 5 bases, the J end by 8 bases, with 22 bases between. The CDR3 consists of 16 residues. CDR1 is SEHNR and CDR2 is FQNEAQ in the germline V gene (reference sequence). CDR3 in amino acids: CASSPPGSRVIDEQFF. The CDR3 coding sequence is TGTGCCAGCAGCCCCCCGGGTTCCAGGGTTATCGATGAGCAGTTCTTC.

The genes are TRBV9 and TRBJ2-1; weak D call: TRBD2 (5 bases). With 2 bases removed from V and 8 bases from J, the gap between germline ends came to 11 bases. CDR1 and CDR2 from the germline V gene are SGDLS and YYNGEE. The CDR3 is 13 residues long. CDR3 region: CASSVILDDEQFF. In DNA, the CDR3 is TGTGCCAGCAGCGTCATACTAGACGATGAGCAGTTCTTC.